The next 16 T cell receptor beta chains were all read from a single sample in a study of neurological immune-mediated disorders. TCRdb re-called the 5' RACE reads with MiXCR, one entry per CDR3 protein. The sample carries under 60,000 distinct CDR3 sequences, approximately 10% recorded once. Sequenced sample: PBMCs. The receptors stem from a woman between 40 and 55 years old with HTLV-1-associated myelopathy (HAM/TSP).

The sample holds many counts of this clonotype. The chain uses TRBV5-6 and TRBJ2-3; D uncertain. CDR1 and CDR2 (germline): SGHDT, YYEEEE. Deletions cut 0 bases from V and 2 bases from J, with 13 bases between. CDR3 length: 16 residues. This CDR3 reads CASSLVGESPTDTQYF. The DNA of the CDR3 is TGTGCCAGCAGCTTGGTAGGCGAAAGTCCCACAGATACGCAGTATTTT.

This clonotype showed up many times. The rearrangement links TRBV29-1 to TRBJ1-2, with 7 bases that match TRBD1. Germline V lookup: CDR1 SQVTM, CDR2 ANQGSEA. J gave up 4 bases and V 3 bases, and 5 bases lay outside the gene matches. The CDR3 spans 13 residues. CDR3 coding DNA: TGCAGCGTTGAGGCCGGGACAGTCTATGGCTACACCTTC. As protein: CSVEAGTVYGYTF.

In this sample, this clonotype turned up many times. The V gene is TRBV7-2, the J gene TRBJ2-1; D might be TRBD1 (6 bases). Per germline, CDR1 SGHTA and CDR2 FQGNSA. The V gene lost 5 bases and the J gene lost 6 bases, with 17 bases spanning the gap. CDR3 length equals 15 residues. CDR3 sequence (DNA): TGTGCCAGCAGCGACTCAGGGGCTAGTTCCAATGAGCAGTTCTTC. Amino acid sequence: CASSDSGASSNEQFF.

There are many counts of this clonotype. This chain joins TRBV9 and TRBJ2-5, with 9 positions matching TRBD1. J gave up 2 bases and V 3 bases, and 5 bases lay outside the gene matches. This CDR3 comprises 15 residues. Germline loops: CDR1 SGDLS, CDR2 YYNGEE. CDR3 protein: CASSAAGTGQETQYF. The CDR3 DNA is TGTGCCAGCAGCGCCGCTGGGACAGGGCAAGAGACCCAGTACTTC.

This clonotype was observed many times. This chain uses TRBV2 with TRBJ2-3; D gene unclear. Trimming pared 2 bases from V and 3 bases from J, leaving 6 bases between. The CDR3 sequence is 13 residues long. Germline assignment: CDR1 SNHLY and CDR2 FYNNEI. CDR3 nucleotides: TGTGCCAGCAGTGAACTAGAGACAGATACGCAGTATTTT. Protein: CASSELETDTQYF.

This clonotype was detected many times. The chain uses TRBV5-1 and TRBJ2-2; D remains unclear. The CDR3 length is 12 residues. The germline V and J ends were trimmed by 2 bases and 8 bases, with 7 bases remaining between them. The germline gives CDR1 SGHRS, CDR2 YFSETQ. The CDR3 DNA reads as TGCGCCAGCAGCTTAGATATGGGGGAGCTGTTTTTT. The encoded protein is CASSLDMGELFF. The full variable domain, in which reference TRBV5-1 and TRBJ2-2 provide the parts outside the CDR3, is KAGVTQTPRYLIKTRGQQVTLSCSPISGHRSVSWYQQTPGQGLQFLFEYFSETQRNKGNFPGRFSGRQFSNSRSEMNVSTLELGDSALYLCASSLDMGELFFGEGSRLTVL.

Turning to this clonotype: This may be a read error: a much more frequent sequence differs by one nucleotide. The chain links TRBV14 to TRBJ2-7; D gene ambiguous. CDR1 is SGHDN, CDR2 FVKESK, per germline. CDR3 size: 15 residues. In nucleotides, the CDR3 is TGTTCCAGCAGCCAAGATAGACGGCAGTCCTACGAGCAGTACTTC. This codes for CSSSQDRRQSYEQYF.

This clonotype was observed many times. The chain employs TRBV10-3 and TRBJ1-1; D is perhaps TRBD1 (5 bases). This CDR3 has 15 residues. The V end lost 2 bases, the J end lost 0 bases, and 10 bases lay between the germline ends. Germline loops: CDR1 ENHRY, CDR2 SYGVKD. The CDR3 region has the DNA TGTGCCATCAGTGAGAGCAAAGGGGTGAACACTGAAGCTTTCTTT. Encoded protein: CAISESKGVNTEAFF.

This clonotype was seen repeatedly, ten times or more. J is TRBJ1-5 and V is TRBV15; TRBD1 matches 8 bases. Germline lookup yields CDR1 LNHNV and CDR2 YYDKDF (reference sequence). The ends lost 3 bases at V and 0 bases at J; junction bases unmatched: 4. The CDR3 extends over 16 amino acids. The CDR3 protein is CATSSPGQDSNQPQHF. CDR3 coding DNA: TGTGCCACCAGCAGTCCGGGACAGGATAGCAATCAGCCCCAGCATTTT.

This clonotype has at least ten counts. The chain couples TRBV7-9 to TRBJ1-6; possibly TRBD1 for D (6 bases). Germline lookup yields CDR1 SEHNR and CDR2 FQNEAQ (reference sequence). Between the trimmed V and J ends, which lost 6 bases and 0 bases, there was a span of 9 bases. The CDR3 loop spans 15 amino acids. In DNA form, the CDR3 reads TGTGCCAGCAGGGACAGTTACTCCTATAATTCACCCCTCCACTTT. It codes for CASRDSYSYNSPLHF.

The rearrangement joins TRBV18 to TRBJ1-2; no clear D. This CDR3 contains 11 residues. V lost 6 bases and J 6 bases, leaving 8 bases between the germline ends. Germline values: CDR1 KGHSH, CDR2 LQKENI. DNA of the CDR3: TGTGCCAGCTCCCCCGGGGATGGCTACACCTTC. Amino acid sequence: CASSPGDGYTF.

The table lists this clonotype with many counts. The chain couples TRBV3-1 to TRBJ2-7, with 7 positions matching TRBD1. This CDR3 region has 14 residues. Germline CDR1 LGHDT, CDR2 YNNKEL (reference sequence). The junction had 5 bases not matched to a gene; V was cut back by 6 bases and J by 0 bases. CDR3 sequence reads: CASRHRDSSYEQYF. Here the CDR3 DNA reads TGTGCCAGCAGACACCGGGACAGCTCCTACGAGCAGTACTTC.

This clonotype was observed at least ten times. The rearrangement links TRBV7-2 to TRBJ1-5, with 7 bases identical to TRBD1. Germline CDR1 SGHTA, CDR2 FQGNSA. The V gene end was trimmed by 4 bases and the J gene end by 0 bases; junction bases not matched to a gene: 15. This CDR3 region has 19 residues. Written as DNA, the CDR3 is TGTGCCAGCAGCTCCCCCCAGGACAGGCATCCCTATAGCAATCAGCCCCAGCATTTT. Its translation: CASSSPQDRHPYSNQPQHF.

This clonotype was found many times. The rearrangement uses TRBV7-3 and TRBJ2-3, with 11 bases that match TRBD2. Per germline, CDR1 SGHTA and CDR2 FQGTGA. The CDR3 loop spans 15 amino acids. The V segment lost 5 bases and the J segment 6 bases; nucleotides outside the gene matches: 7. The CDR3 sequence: CASSLSGGAADTQYF. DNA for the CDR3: TGTGCCAGCAGCCTTAGCGGGGGGGCCGCGGATACGCAGTATTTT.

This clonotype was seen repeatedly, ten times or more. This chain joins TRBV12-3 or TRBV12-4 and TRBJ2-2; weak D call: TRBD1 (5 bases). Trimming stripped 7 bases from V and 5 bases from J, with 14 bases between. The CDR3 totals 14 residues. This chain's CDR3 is CASKGEGQTGELFF. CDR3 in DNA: TGTGCCAGCAAAGGGGAAGGGCAGACCGGGGAGCTGTTTTTT.

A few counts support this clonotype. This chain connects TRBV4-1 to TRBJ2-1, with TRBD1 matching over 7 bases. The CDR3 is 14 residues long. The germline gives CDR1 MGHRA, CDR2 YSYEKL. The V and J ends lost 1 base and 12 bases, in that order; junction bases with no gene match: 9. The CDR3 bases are TGCGCCAGCAGCCAAGGACGCCTTCGGACAGGGCAGTTCTTC. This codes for CASSQGRLRTGQFF.